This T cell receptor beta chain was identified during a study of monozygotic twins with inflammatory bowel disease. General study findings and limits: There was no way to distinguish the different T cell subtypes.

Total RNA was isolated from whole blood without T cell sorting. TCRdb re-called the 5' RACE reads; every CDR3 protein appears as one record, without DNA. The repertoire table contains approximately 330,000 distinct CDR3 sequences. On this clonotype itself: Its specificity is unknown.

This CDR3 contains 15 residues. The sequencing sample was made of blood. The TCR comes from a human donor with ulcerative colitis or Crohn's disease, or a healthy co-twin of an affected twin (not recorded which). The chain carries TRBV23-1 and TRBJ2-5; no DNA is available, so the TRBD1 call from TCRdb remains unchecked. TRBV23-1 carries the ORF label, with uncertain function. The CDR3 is CASSQGFEGKETQYF.